The 28 T cell receptor beta chains given below trace back to one sample, sequenced in a study of blood T cell repertoires in COVID-19. The table came from immunoSEQ multiplex PCR; TCRdb's copy has only in-frame clones and leaves some out. The sample shows approximately 210,000 clones, 87% of them seen only once. The sequencing input was PBMCs or T cells enriched from blood (not recorded which). The receptors shown here come from a woman aged 25-40 years who had recovered from COVID-19.

V usage is TRBV19 and J usage is TRBJ2-3; perhaps TRBD2 as D (6 bases). Trimming pared 10 bases from V and 0 bases from J, leaving 17 bases between. Per germline, CDR1 LNHDA and CDR2 SQIVND (reference sequence). The CDR3 covers 15 residues. CDR3 DNA sequence: TGTGCCACCGTGGGGGGTAGCCGAAGCACAGATACGCAGTATTTT. It is translated as CATVGGSRSTDTQYF.

The chain recombines TRBV5-1 with TRBJ1-1; 7 bases are a match to TRBD1. Germline lookup yields CDR1 SGHRS and CDR2 YFSETQ. V trimming: 5 bases; J trimming: 0 bases; junction bases outside the gene matches: 1. The CDR3 has 13 residues. CDR3 residues: CASRGTVNTEAFF. CDR3 DNA: TGCGCCAGCAGGGGGACAGTGAACACTGAAGCTTTCTTT.

The chain is built from TRBV7-9 and TRBJ1-6; possible D gene TRBD1, 6 bases. V lost 5 bases and J 6 bases, leaving 14 bases between the germline ends. The CDR3 length is 15 residues. Germline loops: CDR1 SEHNR, CDR2 FQNEAQ (reference sequence). The CDR3 reads CASSITGGLNSPLHF. CDR3 nucleotide sequence: TGTGCCAGCAGCATAACCGGGGGGCTTAATTCACCCCTCCACTTT.

The genes are TRBV3-1 (or the pseudogene TRBV3-2) and TRBJ1-1; possible D gene TRBD1, 6 bases. This CDR3 is 15 amino acids long. Germline V gene data show CDR1 as LGHDT and CDR2 as YNNKEL (reference sequence). V lost 1 base to trimming and J lost 10 bases, with 19 bases between them. The DNA for the CDR3 is TGTGCCAGCAGCCAAGGGGGGACAACTTCAAACGGAGCTTTCTTT. This gives the protein CASSQGGTTSNGAFF.

The V and J genes are TRBV19 and TRBJ1-1; 7 nucleotides line up with TRBD1. V shed 5 bases, J shed 2 bases, and the junction held 8 bases outside the gene matches. The CDR3 length is 15 residues. Germline V gene sequence: CDR1 LNHDA, CDR2 SQIVND (reference sequence). The CDR3 bases are TGTGCCAGTAGTTTATCCAGGGGGGCCAACACTGAAGCTTTCTTT. Translated: CASSLSRGANTEAFF.

The chain has TRBV2 and TRBJ1-4; a possible D gene is TRBD1 (6 bases). With 4 bases removed from V and 8 bases from J, the gap between germline ends came to 26 bases. There are 18 residues in the CDR3. The germline V gene has CDR1 SNHLY and CDR2 FYNNEI. This chain's CDR3 is CASSVAGRGFGPNEKLFF. The DNA for the CDR3 is TGTGCCAGCAGTGTCGCCGGTAGGGGGTTCGGGCCGAACGAAAAACTGTTTTTT. The variable domain in full, with the rest retrieved from reference TRBV2 and TRBJ1-4, is EPEVTQTPSHQVTQMGQEVILRCVPISNHLYFYWYRQILGQKVEFLVSFYNNEISEKSEIFDDQFSVERPDGSNFTLKIRSTKLEDSAMYFCASSVAGRGFGPNEKLFFGSGTQLSVL.

The gene calls are TRBV21-1 and TRBJ1-5; the table gives TRBD1 as D, unverified against the DNA. TRBV21-1 is a listed pseudogene. This CDR3 is 16 amino acids long. The CDR3, as DNA: TGTGCCAGCAGCGTTGACAGGACCCATAGCAATCAGCCCCAGCATTTT. Translation gives CASSVDRTHSNQPQHF.

This chain links TRBV7-2 with TRBJ2-7, with 13 bases identical to TRBD2. The V segment lost 1 base and the J segment 9 bases; nucleotides outside the gene matches: 3. This CDR3 is built from 14 residues. From germline, CDR1 is SGHTA and CDR2 FQGNSA. The CDR3 reads CASSLGLAGGWQYF. CDR3 DNA sequence: TGTGCCAGCAGCTTAGGACTAGCGGGAGGTTGGCAGTACTTC.

The rearrangement uses TRBV7-9 and TRBJ1-4; D remains ambiguous. Germline CDR1 reads SEHNR; CDR2 reads FQNEAQ (reference sequence). Trimming cost V 1 base and J 12 bases, with 9 bases left between them. This CDR3 has 12 amino acids. The CDR3 is CASSLGAKELFF. The CDR3, as DNA: TGTGCCAGCAGCTTAGGGGCGAAGGAACTGTTTTTT.

The chain joins TRBV7-3 to TRBJ2-3; TRBD2 matches 10 bases. V lost 5 bases and J lost 2; bases outside the gene matches: 13. This CDR3 comprises 18 residues. The germline CDR1 and CDR2 sequences are SGHTA and FQGTGA. CDR3 sequence: CASSKRVLAGDLTDTQYF. In DNA, the CDR3 is TGTGCCAGCAGCAAACGGGTGCTAGCGGGGGACCTCACAGATACGCAGTATTTT.

The chain carries TRBV7-3 and TRBJ2-1; 7 nucleotides line up with TRBD2. CDR3 length: 15 amino acids. Germline-derived CDR1 and CDR2 are SGHTA and FQGTGA. Trimming cost V 0 bases and J 6 bases; bases outside gene matches: 5. The CDR3 sequence is CASSLTRGELNEQFF. Written as DNA, the CDR3 is TGTGCCAGCAGCTTAACACGGGGGGAACTCAATGAGCAGTTCTTC.

This chain links TRBV7-6 with TRBJ1-1; 8 bases align to TRBD1. V lost 3 bases and J lost 0; bases outside the gene matches: 3. The germline gives CDR1 SGHVS, CDR2 FNYEAQ. The CDR3 is 15 amino acids. The CDR3 protein is CASSFGQGMNTEAFF. CDR3 sequence (DNA): TGTGCCAGCAGCTTTGGACAGGGAATGAACACTGAAGCTTTCTTT.

This chain connects TRBV6-5 to TRBJ1-1; D unclear. CDR1 is MNHEY and CDR2 is SVGAGI in the germline V gene. Trimming took 2 bases from V and 5 from J, leaving 15 bases between them. CDR3 length: 15 amino acids. CDR3 sequence: CASSYMGGSGTEAFF. The CDR3 nucleotides read TGTGCCAGCAGTTACATGGGCGGTTCGGGGACTGAAGCTTTCTTT.

The chain recombines TRBV7-2 with TRBJ2-1; TRBD1 agrees at 7 bases. This CDR3 region has 16 residues. V gave up 5 bases and J gave up 0 bases; unmatched junction bases: 7. Germline V gene data show CDR1 as SGHTA and CDR2 as FQGNSA. Here the CDR3 DNA reads TGTGCCAGCAGCCCGATGGACAGGAGCTCCTACAATGAGCAGTTCTTC. It translates to CASSPMDRSSYNEQFF. Supplemented by reference TRBV7-2 and TRBJ2-1, the full variable domain reads GAGVSQSPSNKVTEKGKDVELRCDPISGHTALYWYRQSLGQGLEFLIYFQGNSAPDKSGLPSDRFSAERTGGSVSTLTIQRTQQEDSAVYLCASSPMDRSSYNEQFFGPGTRLTVL.

This chain connects TRBV24-1 to TRBJ2-2; 10 bases are a match to TRBD1. The germline V gene has CDR1 KGHDR and CDR2 SFDVKD. With 9 bases clipped from V and 1 base from J, the junction kept 1 base outside the gene matches. CDR3 length: 14 residues. The CDR3 DNA sequence: TGTGCCACCCGGGACAGGGGGAACACCGGGGAGCTGTTTTTT. This sequence encodes CATRDRGNTGELFF.

This clone was recorded only once. The chain joins TRBV24-1 to TRBJ2-2; 7 bases are shared with TRBD1. The CDR3 is 15 residues long. The junction had 4 bases not matched to a gene; V was cut back by 3 bases and J by 4 bases. Germline CDR1 reads KGHDR; CDR2 reads SFDVKD. CDR3 bases: TGTGCCACCAGTGATACCGACAGGGCCACCGGGGAGCTGTTTTTT. As protein: CATSDTDRATGELFF.

V is TRBV5-1 and J is TRBJ2-3; tentative D call: TRBD2 (6 bases). The CDR3 contains 14 residues. V dropped 0 bases and J dropped 5 bases, with 10 bases sitting between them. The germline CDR1 and CDR2 sequences are SGHRS and YFSETQ. As DNA, the CDR3 is TGCGCCAGCAGCTTGGATAGGGAGGAAGATACGCAGTATTTT. Protein: CASSLDREEDTQYF.

The chain carries TRBV4-1 and TRBJ1-1, with 8 positions matching TRBD1. Trimming at V came to 0 bases and at J to 0 bases, leaving 3 bases not matched to a gene. The CDR3 runs to 16 residues. Germline V lookup: CDR1 MGHRA, CDR2 YSYEKL. The CDR3 DNA sequence: TGCGCCAGCAGCCAAGATCCAGGGGGCATGAACACTGAAGCTTTCTTT. This sequence encodes CASSQDPGGMNTEAFF.

This clone has just one count. The chain couples TRBV5-1 to TRBJ2-1; TRBD2 matches at 10 bases. The CDR3 is made up of 14 amino acids. CDR1 SGHRS and CDR2 YFSETQ come from the germline V gene. Trimming cost V 4 bases and J 2 bases; bases outside gene matches: 0. The CDR3 sequence: CASSLAGAYNEQFF. CDR3 in DNA: TGCGCCAGCAGCCTAGCGGGAGCCTACAATGAGCAGTTCTTC.

This clone is a singleton in its sample. This sequence joins TRBV30 and TRBJ2-2; D is perhaps TRBD2 (7 bases). Germline CDR1 GTSNPN, CDR2 SVGIG (reference sequence). Trimming removed 2 bases from V and 3 bases from J, with 13 bases in between. CDR3 length: 15 residues. The CDR3 here is CAWSSRGADTGELFF. In DNA form, the CDR3 reads TGTGCCTGGAGTTCCCGGGGGGCCGACACCGGGGAGCTGTTTTTT.

The CDR3 bases are TGTGCCAGCAGCGGTTATACAGGGGGTGGAGATACGCAGTATTTT. It yields the protein CASSGYTGGGDTQYF. The gene calls are TRBV9 and TRBJ2-3, with 8 bases lining up with TRBD1. V was clipped by 3 bases and J by 5 bases; unmatched bases: 8. The germline V gene encodes CDR1 SGDLS and CDR2 YYNGEE. The CDR3 length is 15 residues.

There are a few counts of this clone. This sequence joins TRBV11-3 and TRBJ1-2, with 7 bases matching TRBD1. Germline CDR1 is SGHNT and CDR2 is YENEEA. V dropped 5 bases and J dropped 0; count of bases not matched to a gene: 9. The CDR3 length is 16 residues. The chain's CDR3 is CASSLRTGDANYGYTF. CDR3 in DNA: TGTGCCAGCAGCCTCCGGACAGGAGACGCTAACTATGGCTACACCTTC.

The chain uses TRBV2 and TRBJ2-3; 10 bases are shared with TRBD2. Unmatched junction bases numbered 4, after V lost 7 bases and J lost 6 bases. The CDR3 contains 13 residues. Germline assignment: CDR1 SNHLY and CDR2 FYNNEI. The DNA of the CDR3 is TGTGCCAGCAAGCGGGGGGGCGGGGATACGCAGTATTTT. The encoded protein is CASKRGGGDTQYF.

In this sample, this clone turned up once. The V gene is TRBV3-1 (or the pseudogene TRBV3-2), the J gene TRBJ1-1; D is unclear. CDR1 and CDR2 from the germline V gene are LGHDT and YNNKEL (reference sequence). V was pared by 0 bases and J by 10 bases, with 18 bases between. The length of the CDR3 is 15 residues. CDR3: CASSQDIEGPLRAFF. Written as DNA, the CDR3 is TGTGCCAGCAGCCAAGATATTGAGGGCCCCTTGAGAGCTTTCTTT.

This clone was seen a few times. The chain combines TRBV7-9 with TRBJ2-3, with D tentatively TRBD2 (6 bases). Per the germline V gene, CDR1 is SEHNR and CDR2 is FQNEAQ (reference sequence). This CDR3 contains 16 residues. V shed 4 bases and J shed 3 bases, with 17 bases lying between them. The CDR3 sequence: CASSSLPGVSTDTQYF. Written as DNA, the CDR3 is TGTGCCAGCAGCTCCCTGCCGGGGGTATCGACAGATACGCAGTATTTT.

This clone was detected only once. The CDR3 reads CASSPGGRSNYGYTF. The CDR3, as DNA: TGTGCCAGCAGCCCAGGAGGCAGGAGTAACTATGGCTACACCTTC. This chain connects TRBV14 to TRBJ1-2; D is undetermined. Germline V gives CDR1 SGHDN, CDR2 FVKESK. V lost 4 bases and J 1 base, leaving 13 bases between the germline ends. The CDR3 loop spans 15 amino acids.

The CDR3 here is CASSLGQGAFNEQYF. The CDR3 bases are TGTGCCAGCAGTTTGGGTCAGGGGGCTTTTAACGAGCAGTACTTC. The chain has TRBV27 and TRBJ2-7, with 8 bases lining up with TRBD1. The germline V gene encodes CDR1 MNHEY and CDR2 SMNVEV (reference sequence). The CDR3 has 15 residues. V gave up 3 bases and J gave up 5 bases; unmatched junction bases: 9.

The chain recombines TRBV6-1 with TRBJ1-5; 8 bases map to TRBD1. The CDR3 is 16 residues long. The trim removed 2 bases at V and 7 bases at J, leaving 10 bases unmatched. Germline CDR1 and CDR2: MNHNS and SASEGT. The CDR3: CASSELWAGGEQPQHF. The CDR3 bases are TGTGCCAGCAGTGAACTGTGGGCAGGGGGCGAACAGCCCCAGCATTTT.